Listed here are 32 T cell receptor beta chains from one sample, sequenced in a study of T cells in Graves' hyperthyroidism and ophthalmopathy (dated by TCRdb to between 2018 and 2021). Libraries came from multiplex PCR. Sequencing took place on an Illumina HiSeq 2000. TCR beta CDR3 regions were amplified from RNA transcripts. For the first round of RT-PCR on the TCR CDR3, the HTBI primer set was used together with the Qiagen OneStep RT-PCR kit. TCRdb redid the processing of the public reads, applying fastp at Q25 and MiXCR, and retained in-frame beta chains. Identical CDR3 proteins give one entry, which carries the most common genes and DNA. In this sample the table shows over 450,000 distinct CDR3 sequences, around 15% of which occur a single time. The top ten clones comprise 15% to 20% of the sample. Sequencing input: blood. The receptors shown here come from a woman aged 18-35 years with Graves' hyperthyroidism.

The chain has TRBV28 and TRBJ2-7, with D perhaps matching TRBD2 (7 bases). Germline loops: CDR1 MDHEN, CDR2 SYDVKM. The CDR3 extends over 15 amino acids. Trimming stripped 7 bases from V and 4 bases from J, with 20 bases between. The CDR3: CASKVQPGGLYEQYF. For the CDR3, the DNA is TGTGCCAGCAAAGTCCAACCCGGGGGGCTTTACGAGCAGTACTTC.

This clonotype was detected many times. CDR3 coding DNA: TGTGCCACCACGCCGGGACAAGGAAACTATGGCTACACCTTC. Translation: CATTPGQGNYGYTF. V gene TRBV19 combines with J gene TRBJ1-2, with a tentative D call TRBD1 (6 bases). The CDR3 has 14 amino acids. Trimming shortened V by 10 bases and J by 2 bases, and 17 bases separated the two germline ends. Germline loops: CDR1 LNHDA, CDR2 SQIVND (reference sequence).

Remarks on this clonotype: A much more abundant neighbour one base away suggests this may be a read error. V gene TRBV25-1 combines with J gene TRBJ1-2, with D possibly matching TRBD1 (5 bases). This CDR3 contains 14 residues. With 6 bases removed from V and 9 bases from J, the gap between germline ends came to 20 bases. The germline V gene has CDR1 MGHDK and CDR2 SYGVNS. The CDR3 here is CASSPNRAGHRYTF. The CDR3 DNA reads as TGTGCCAGCAGCCCTAATAGGGCAGGACACCGCTACACCTTC.

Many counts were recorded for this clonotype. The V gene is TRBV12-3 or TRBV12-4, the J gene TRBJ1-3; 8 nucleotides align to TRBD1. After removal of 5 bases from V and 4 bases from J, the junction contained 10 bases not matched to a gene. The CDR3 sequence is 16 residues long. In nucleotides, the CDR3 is TGTGCCAGCAGTCCGAGGACAGGGACAAGAGGAAACACCATATATTTT. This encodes CASSPRTGTRGNTIYF.

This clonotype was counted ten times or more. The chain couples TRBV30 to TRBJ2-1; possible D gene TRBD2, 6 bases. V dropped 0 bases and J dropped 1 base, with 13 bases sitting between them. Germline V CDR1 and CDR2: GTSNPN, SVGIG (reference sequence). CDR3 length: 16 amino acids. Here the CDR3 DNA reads TGTGCCTGGAGTGTACCGGGACTCGCTTCCTACAATGAGCAGTTCTTC. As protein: CAWSVPGLASYNEQFF.

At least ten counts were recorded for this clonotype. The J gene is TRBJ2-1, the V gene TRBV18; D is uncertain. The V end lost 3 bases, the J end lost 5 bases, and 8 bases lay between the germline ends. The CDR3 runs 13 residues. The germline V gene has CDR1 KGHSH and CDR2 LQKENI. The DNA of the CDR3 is TGTGCCAGCTCACCCTTCAGCGACAATGAGCAGTTCTTC. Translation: CASSPFSDNEQFF.

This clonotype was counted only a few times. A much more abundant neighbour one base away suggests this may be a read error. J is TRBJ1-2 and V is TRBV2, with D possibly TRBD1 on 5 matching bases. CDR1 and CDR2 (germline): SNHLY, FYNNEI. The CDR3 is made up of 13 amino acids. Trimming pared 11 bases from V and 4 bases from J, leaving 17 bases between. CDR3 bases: TGTGCCGCCAAGGCGGACGGGGCCTATGGCTACACCTTC. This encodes CAAKADGAYGYTF.

This chain's CDR3 is CASMASGLREQYV. The CDR3, as DNA: TGCGCCAGCATGGCTAGCGGTCTCAGGGAGCAGTACGTC. V usage is TRBV10-2 and J usage is TRBJ2-7, with 7 bases that match TRBD2. The CDR3 runs 13 residues. The V segment lost 7 bases and the J segment 7 bases; nucleotides outside the gene matches: 10. Germline V CDR1 and CDR2: WSHSY, SAAADI.

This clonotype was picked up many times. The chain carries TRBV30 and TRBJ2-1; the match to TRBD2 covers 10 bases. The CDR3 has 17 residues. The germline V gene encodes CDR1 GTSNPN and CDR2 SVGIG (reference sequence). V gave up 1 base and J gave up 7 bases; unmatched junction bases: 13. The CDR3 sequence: CAWSGGSGRTLGNEQFF. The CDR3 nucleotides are TGTGCCTGGAGTGGAGGTAGCGGGAGGACACTTGGGAATGAGCAGTTCTTC.

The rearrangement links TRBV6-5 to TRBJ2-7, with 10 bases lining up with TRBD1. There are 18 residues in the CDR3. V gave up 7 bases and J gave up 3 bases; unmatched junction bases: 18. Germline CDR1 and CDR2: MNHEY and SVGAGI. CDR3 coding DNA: TGTGCCAGCACCCGTAGGCCTAAAAACGGGGACAGGGGCTACGAGCAGTACTTC. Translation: CASTRRPKNGDRGYEQYF.

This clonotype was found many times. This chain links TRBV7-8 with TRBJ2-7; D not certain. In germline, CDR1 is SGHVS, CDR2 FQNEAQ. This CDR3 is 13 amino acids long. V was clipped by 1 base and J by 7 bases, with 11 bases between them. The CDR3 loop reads CASSLVSRDEQYV. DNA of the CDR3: TGTGCCAGCAGCTTAGTGAGTAGGGATGAGCAGTACGTC.

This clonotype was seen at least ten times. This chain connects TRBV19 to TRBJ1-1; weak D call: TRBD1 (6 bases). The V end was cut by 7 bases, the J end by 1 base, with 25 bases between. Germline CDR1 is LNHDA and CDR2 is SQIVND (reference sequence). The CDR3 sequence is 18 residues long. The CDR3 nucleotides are TGTGCCAGTAAGGGGACACCGGGACGGTATGCCAAGAACACTGAAGCTTTCTTT. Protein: CASKGTPGRYAKNTEAFF.

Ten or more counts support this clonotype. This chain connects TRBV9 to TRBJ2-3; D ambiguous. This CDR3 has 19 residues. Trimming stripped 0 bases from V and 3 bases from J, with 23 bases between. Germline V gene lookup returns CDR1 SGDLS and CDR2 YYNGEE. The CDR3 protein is CASSVATGGSQKFTDTQYF. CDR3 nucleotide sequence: TGTGCCAGCAGCGTAGCTACCGGTGGCAGTCAAAAATTTACAGATACGCAGTATTTT.

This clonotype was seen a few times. Here the CDR3 reads CATGRDTDTQYF. In nucleotides, the CDR3 is TGTGCCACCGGACGGGATACAGATACGCAGTATTTT. This chain links TRBV6-1 with TRBJ2-3, with D tentatively TRBD2 (5 bases). This CDR3 region has 12 residues. Germline V gene sequence: CDR1 MNHNS, CDR2 SASEGT. Trimming shortened V by 10 bases and J by 3 bases, and 11 bases separated the two germline ends.

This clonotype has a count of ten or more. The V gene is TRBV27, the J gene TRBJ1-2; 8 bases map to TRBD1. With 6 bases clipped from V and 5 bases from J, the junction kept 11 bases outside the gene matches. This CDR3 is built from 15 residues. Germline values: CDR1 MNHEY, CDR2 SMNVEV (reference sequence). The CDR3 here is CASSRGQAFVYGYTF. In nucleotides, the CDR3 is TGTGCCAGCAGCCGGGGACAGGCCTTTGTGTATGGCTACACCTTC.

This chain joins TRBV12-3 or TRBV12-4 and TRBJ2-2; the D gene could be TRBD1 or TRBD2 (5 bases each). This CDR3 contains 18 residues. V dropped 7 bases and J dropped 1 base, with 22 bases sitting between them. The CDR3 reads CASKEDSRGLLNTGELFF. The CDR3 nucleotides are TGTGCCAGCAAAGAAGACAGCCGGGGATTATTGAACACCGGGGAGCTGTTTTTT.

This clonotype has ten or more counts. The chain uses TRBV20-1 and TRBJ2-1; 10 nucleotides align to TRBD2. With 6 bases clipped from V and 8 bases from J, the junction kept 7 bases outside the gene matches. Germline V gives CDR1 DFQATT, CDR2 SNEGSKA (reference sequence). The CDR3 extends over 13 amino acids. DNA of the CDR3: TGCAGTGCGGGGACTAGCGAAATCCATGAGCAGTTCTTC. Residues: CSAGTSEIHEQFF.

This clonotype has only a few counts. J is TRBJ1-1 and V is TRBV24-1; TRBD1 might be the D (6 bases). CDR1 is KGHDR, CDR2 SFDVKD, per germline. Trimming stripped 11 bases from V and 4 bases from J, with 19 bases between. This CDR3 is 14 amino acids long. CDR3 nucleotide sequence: TGTGCCATTAAAGACAGGATGGGTTTCACTGAAGCTTTCTTT. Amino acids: CAIKDRMGFTEAFF.

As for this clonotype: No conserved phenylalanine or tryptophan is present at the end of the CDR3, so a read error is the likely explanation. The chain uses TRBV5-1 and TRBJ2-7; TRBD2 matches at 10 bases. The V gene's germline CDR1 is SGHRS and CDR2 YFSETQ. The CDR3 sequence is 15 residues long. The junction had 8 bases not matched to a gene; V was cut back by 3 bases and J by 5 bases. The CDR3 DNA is TGCGCCAGCAGCTCGGCCAGCGGGAGGGCCGACGAGCAGTACTGC. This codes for CASSSASGRADEQYC.

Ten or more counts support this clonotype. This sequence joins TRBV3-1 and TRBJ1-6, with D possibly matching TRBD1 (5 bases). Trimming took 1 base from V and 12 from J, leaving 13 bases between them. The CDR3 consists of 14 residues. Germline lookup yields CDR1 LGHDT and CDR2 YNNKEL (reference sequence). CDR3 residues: CASSQALDGGPLHF. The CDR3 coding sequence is TGTGCCAGCAGCCAAGCCCTGGACGGGGGACCCCTCCACTTT.

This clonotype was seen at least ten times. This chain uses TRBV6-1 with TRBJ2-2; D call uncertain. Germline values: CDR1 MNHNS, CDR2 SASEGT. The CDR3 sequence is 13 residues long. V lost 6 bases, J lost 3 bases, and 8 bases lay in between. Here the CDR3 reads CASSSDYTGELFF. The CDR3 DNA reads TGTGCCAGCAGCTCCGACTACACCGGGGAGCTGTTTTTT.

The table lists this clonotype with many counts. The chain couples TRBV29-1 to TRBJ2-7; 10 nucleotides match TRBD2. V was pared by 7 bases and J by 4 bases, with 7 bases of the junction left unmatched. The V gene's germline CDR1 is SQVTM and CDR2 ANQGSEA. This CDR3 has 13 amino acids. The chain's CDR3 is CSAELAGSYEQYF. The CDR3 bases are TGCAGCGCCGAACTAGCGGGATCATACGAGCAGTACTTC.

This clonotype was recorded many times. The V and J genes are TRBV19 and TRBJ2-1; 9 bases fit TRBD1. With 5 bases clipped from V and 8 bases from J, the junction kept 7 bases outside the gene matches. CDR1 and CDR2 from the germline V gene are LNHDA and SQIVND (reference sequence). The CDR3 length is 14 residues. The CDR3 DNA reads TGTGCCAGTAGTTTGGGGACAGGGATAGATGAGCAGTTCTTC. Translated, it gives CASSLGTGIDEQFF.

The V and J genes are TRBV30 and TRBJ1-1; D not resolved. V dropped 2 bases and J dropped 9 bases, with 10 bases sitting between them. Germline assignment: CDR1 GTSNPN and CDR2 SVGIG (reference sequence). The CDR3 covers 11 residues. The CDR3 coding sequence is TGTGCCTGGAGTACCCACGCGAAAGCTTTCTTT. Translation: CAWSTHAKAFF. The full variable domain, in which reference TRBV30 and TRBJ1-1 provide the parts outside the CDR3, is SQTIHQWPATLVQPVGSPLSLECTVEGTSNPNLYWYRQAAGRGLQLLFYSVGIGQISSEVPQNLSASRPQDRQFILSSKKLLLSDSGFYLCAWSTHAKAFFGQGTRLTVV.

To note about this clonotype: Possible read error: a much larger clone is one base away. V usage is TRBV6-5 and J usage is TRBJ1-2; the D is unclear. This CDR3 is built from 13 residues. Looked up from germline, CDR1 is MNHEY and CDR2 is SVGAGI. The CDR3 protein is CASTTLGNYGYIF. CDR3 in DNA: TGTGCCAGCACCACCCTTGGAAACTATGGCTACATCTTC.

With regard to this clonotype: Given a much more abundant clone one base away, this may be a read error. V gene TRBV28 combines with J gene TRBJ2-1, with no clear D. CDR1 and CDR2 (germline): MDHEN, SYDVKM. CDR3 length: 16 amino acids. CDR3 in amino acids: CASSFQDGSSYNEQSF. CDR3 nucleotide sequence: TGTGCCAGCAGTTTCCAGGACGGGTCCTCCTACAATGAGCAGTCCTTC.

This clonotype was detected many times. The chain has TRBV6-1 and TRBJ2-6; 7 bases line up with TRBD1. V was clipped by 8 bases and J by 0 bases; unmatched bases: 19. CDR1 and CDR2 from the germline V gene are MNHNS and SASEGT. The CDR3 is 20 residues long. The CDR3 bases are TGTGCCAGCGGATCCTTACCGAAGACAGGGCAGCCCTCTGGGGCCAACGTCCTGACTTTC. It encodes CASGSLPKTGQPSGANVLTF.

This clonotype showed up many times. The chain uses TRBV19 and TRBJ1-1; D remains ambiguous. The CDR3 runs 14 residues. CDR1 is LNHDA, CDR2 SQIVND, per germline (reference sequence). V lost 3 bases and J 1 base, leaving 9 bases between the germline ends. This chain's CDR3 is CASSIPVANTEAFF. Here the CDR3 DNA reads TGTGCCAGTAGTATCCCAGTGGCGAACACTGAAGCTTTCTTT.

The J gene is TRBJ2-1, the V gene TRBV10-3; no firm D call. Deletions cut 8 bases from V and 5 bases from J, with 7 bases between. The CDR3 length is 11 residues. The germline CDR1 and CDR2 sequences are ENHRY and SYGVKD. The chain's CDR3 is CAISIDNEQFF. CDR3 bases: TGTGCCATCTCGATCGACAATGAGCAGTTCTTC.

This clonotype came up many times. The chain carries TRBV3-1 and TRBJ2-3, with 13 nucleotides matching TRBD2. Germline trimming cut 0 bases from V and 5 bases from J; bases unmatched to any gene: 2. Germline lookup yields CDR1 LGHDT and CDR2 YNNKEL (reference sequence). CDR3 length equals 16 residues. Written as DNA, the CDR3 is TGTGCCAGCAGCCAAGATTGGACTAGCGGGAGAGATACGCAGTATTTT. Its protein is CASSQDWTSGRDTQYF.

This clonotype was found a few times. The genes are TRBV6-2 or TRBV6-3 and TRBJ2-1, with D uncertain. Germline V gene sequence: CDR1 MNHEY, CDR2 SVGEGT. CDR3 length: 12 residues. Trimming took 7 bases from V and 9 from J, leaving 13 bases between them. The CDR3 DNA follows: TGTGCCAGCACCGAACGAAGTGCTGAGCAGTTCTTC. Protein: CASTERSAEQFF.

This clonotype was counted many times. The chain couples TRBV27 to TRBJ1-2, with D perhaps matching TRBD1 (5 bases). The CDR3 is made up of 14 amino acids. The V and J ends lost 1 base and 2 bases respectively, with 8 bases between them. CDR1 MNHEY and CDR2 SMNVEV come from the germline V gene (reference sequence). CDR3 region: CASSLLGDNYGYTF. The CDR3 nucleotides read TGTGCCAGCAGTTTATTAGGGGACAACTATGGCTACACCTTC.